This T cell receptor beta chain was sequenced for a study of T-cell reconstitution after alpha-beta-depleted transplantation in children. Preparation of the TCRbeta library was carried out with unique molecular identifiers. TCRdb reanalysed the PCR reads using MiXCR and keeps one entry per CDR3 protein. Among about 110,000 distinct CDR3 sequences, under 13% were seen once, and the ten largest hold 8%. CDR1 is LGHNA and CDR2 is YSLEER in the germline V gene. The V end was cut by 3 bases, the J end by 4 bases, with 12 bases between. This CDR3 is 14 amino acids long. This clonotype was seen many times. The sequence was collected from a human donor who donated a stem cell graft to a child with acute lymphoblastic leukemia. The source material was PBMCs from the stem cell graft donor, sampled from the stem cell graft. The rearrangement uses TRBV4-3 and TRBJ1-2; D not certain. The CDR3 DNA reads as TGCGCCAGCAGCCAGAGGGAGGCCGGCTATGGCTACACCTTC. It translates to CASSQREAGYGYTF.